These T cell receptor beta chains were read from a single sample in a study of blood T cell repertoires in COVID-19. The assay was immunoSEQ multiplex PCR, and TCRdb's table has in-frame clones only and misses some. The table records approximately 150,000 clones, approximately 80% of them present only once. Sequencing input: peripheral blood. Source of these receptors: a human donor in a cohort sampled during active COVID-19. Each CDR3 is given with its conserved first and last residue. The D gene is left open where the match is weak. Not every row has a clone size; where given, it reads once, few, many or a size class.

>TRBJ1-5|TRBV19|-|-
TGTGCCAGTAGCTGGGGGGATCAGCCCCAGCATTTT
CASSWGDQPQHF
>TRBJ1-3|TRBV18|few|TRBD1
TGTGCCAGCTCCGCGACAGGGGTTGGAAACACCATATATTTT
CASSATGVGNTIYF
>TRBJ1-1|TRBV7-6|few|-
TGTGCCAGCAGCTTTCAGACAGGCGCAGAAGCTTTCTTT
CASSFQTGAEAFF
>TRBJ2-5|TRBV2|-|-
TGTGCCAGCAGTGATCGAGGTTGGCAGGGGCCTGTTGGGACCCAGTACTTC
CASSDRGWQGPVGTQYF
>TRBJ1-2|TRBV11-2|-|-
TGTGCCAGCAGCTTAGATCGAACGGGTGGCTACACCTTC
CASSLDRTGGYTF
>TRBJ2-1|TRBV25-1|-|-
TGTGCCAGCAGTGAAGCCCTCCCGGGAATGCACAATGAGCAGTTCTTC
CASSEALPGMHNEQFF
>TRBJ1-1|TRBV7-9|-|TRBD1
TGTGCCAGCAGCTTACTTCCCGGGACAGGGGGTGATGAAGCTTTCTTT
CASSLLPGTGGDEAFF
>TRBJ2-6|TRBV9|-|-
TGTGCCAGCAGCGCGCCTGAGACAGCAGTAATCTCTGGGGCCAACGTCCTGACTTTC
CASSAPETAVISGANVLTF
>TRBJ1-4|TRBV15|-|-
TGTGCCACCAGCGGAGCAGGGACAACTAATGAAAAACTGTTTTTT
CATSGAGTTNEKLFF
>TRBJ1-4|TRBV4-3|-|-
TGCGCCAGCAGCCAAAAGACAGCCGAGGAAAAACTGTTTTTT
CASSQKTAEEKLFF
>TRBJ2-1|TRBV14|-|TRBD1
TGTGCCAGCAGCCAAGATCGCTCCCGGGACAGGGTTTACAATGAGCAGTTCTTC
CASSQDRSRDRVYNEQFF
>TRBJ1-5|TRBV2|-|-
TGTGCCAGCGGAACGGCCCGGGGGGGCAATCAGCCCCAGCATTTT
CASGTARGGNQPQHF
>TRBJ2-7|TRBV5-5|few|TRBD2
TGTGCCAGCACCGACTGGGGGGGAAGCGAGCAGTACTTC
CASTDWGGSEQYF
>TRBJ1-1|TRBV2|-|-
TGTGCCAGCAGTGAATGGGACTCGAACACTGAAGCTTTCTTT
CASSEWDSNTEAFF
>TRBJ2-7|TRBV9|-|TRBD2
TGTGCCAGCAGCCAAGGAAGCGGGAGTAGCTACGAGCAGTACTTC
CASSQGSGSSYEQYF
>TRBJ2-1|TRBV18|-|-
TGTGCCAGCTCACCCGAAATCATGAGTTTTGGTGAGCAGTTCTTC
CASSPEIMSFGEQFF
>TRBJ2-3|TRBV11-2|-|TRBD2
TGTGCCAGCAGCTCCGGAGGCGGGGGGCGAGATACGCAGTATTTT
CASSSGGGGRDTQYF
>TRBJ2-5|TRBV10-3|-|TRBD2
TGTGCCATCAGTTCCGGGACTAGCGGGGGTGGGAAGAAAGAGACCCAGTACTTC
CAISSGTSGGGKKETQYF
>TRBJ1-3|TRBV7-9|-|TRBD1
TGTGCCAGCAGCCCGCGGACAGGGGCTAGCTCTGGAAACACCATATATTTT
CASSPRTGASSGNTIYF
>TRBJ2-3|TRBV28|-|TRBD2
TGTGCCAGCAGTCCTCCTCTCAGCGGGAGTACAGATACGCAGTATTTT
CASSPPLSGSTDTQYF
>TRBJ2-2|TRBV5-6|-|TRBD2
TGTGCCAGCAGCTTCGGGACGGGACTAGCTTACGGGGAGCTGTTTTTT
CASSFGTGLAYGELFF
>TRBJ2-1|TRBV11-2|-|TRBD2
TGTGCCAGCAGCCATGGGGGGGGACTAGCGGGAGATGAGCAGTTCTTC
CASSHGGGLAGDEQFF
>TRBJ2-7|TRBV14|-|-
TGTGCCAGCAGCCTACAGGCGTTAGTCTCAGAGCAGTACTTC
CASSLQALVSEQYF
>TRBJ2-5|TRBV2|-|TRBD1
TGTGCCAGCAGTATTACAGGGGCCCAGTACTTC
CASSITGAQYF
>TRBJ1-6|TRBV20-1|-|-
TGCAGTGCTAGTTCGCGGGATTCACCCCTCCACTTT
CSASSRDSPLHF
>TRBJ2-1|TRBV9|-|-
TGTGCCAGCAGCGAGGGAGAGGGTTCCTACAATGAGCAGTTCTTC
CASSEGEGSYNEQFF
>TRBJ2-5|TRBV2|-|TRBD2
TGTGCCAGCAGTGATGGGACTAGCGGCGGGGCGGAGACCCAGTACTTC
CASSDGTSGGAETQYF
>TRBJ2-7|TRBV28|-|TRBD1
TGTGCCAGCAGCCAAGCCGGACAGGTGATTAGGGAGCAGTACTTC
CASSQAGQVIREQYF
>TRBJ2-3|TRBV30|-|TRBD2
TGTGCCTGGAGCCGCCTAGCGGGAGTCAGCACAGATACGCAGTATTTT
CAWSRLAGVSTDTQYF
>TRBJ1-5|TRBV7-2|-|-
TGTGCCAGCAGCTTAGCCCCCCGGGGGTACGGGAGCAATCAGCCCCAGCATTTT
CASSLAPRGYGSNQPQHF
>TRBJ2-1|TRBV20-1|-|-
TGCAGTGCTAGTATGGCAGTTCGCTCCTACAATGAGCAGTTCTTC
CSASMAVRSYNEQFF
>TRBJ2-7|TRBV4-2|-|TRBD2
TGTGCCAGCAGCCAAGAATGGAACGGGAGGGCCTACGAGCAGTACTTC
CASSQEWNGRAYEQYF
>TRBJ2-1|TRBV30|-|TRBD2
TGTGCCTGGAGCAGCGGACTAGAGGGCTACAATGAGCAGTTCTTC
CAWSSGLEGYNEQFF
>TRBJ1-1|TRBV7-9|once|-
TGTGCCAGCCGACGAGGGGCGGGATCTGAAGCTTTCTTT
CASRRGAGSEAFF
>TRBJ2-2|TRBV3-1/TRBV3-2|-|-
TGTGCCAGCAGCCAAGTTGACAGTACCGGGGAGCTGTTTTTT
CASSQVDSTGELFF
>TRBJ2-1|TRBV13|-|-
TGTGCCAGCAGCGAGTCTAGCTCCTACAATGAGCAGTTCTTC
CASSESSSYNEQFF
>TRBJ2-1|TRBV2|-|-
TGTGCCAGCAGTGAAACACGGGGGTCTTACTACAATGAGCAGTTCTTC
CASSETRGSYYNEQFF
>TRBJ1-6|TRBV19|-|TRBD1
TGTGCCAGTAGTATAGTGACAGGGGTTTCACCCCTCCACTTT
CASSIVTGVSPLHF
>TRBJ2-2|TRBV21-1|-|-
TGTGCCAGCAGCTTCCGGGACTTGAACACCGGGGAGCTGTTTTTT
CASSFRDLNTGELFF
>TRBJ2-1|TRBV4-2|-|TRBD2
TGTGCCAGCAGCATGGTACAGGGGATATCTAGCGGGAGGAAAGGGAATGAGCAGTTCTTC
CASSMVQGISSGRKGNEQFF
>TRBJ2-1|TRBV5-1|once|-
TGCGCCAGCAGCCCCGCCACAGGCTCCTACAATGAGCAGTTCTTC
CASSPATGSYNEQFF
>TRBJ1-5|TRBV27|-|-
TGTGCCAGCAGCCGGGACACTTATCAGCCCCAGCATTTT
CASSRDTYQPQHF
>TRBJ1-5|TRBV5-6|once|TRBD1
TGTGCCAGCAGCCAACAGGGGTTCTTTCAGCCCCAGCATTTT
CASSQQGFFQPQHF
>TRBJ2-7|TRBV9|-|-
TGTGCCAGCAGCCCGGACTACCAGAACGAGCAGTACTTC
CASSPDYQNEQYF
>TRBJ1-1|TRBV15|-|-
TGTGCCACCAGCAGACAGGGCCAGGGAGCTTTCTTT
CATSRQGQGAFF
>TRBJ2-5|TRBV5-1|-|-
TGCGCCAGCAGGAGGGATCAAGAGACCCAGTACTTC
CASRRDQETQYF
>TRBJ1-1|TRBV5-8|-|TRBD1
TGTGCCAGCAGCTTTGGGGACAGGGGGCTCTCTGAAGCTTTCTTT
CASSFGDRGLSEAFF